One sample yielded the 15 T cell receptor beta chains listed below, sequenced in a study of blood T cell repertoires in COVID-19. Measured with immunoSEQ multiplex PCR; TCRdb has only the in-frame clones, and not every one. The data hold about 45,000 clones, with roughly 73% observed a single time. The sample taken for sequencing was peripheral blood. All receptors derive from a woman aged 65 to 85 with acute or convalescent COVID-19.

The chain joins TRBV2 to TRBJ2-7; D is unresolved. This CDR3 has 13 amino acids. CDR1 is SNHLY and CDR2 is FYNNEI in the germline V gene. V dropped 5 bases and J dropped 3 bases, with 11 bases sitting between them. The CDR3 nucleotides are TGTGCCAGCAGTAATACACAAGACTACGAGCAGTACTTC. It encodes CASSNTQDYEQYF.

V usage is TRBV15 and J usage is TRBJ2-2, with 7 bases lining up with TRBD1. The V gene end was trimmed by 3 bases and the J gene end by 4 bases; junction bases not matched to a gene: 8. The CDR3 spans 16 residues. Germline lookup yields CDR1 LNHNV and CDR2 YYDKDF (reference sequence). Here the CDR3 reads CATSSLDRVVTGELFF. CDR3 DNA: TGTGCCACCAGCAGCCTCGACAGGGTAGTCACCGGGGAGCTGTTTTTT.

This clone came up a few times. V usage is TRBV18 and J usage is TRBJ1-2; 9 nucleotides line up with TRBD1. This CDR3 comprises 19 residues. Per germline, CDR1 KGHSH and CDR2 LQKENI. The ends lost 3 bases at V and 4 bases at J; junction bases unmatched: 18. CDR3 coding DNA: TGTGCCAGCTCACCGAATTCCGGGACAGGGACCAATTCCGTCTATGGCTACACCTTC. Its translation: CASSPNSGTGTNSVYGYTF. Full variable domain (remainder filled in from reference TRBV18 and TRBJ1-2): NAGVMQNPRHLVRRRGQEARLRCSPMKGHSHVYWYRQLPEEGLKFMVYLQKENIIDESGMPKERFSAEFPKEGPSILRIQQVVRGDSAAYFCASSPNSGTGTNSVYGYTFGSGTRLTVV.

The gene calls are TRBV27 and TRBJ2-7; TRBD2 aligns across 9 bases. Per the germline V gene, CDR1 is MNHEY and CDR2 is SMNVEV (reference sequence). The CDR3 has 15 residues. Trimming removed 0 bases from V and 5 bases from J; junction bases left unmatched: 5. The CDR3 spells CASSLSLAGTNEQYF. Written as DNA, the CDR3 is TGTGCCAGCAGTTTATCGCTAGCGGGAACCAACGAGCAGTACTTC.

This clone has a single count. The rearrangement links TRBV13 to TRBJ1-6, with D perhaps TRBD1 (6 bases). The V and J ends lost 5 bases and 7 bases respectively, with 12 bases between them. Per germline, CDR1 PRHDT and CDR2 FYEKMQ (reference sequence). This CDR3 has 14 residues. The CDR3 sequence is CASSRKGDNSPLHF. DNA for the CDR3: TGTGCCAGCAGCCGAAAGGGGGACAATTCACCCCTCCACTTT. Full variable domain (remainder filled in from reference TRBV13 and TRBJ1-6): AAGVIQSPRHLIKEKRETATLKCYPIPRHDTVYWYQQGPGQDPQFLISFYEKMQSDKGSIPDRFSAQQFSDYHSELNMSSLELGDSALYFCASSRKGDNSPLHFGNGTRLTVT.

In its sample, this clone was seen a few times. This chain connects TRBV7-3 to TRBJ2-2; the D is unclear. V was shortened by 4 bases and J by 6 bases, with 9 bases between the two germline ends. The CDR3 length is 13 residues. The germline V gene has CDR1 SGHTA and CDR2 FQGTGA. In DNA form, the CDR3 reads TGTGCCAGCAGCTCCTCGGGTGCCGGGGAGCTGTTTTTT. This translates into CASSSSGAGELFF.

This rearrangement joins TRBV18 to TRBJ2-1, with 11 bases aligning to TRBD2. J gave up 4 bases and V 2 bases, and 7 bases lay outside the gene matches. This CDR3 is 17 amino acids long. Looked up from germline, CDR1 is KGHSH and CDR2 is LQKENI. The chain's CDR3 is CASSPGLAGGRYNEQFF. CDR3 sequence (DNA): TGTGCCAGCTCACCAGGGCTAGCGGGAGGTCGTTACAATGAGCAGTTCTTC.

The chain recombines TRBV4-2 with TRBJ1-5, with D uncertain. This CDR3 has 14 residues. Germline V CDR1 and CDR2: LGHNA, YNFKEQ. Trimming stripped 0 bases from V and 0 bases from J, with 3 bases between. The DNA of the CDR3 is TGTGCCAGCAGCCAAGAGTATAGCAATCAGCCCCAGCATTTT. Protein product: CASSQEYSNQPQHF.

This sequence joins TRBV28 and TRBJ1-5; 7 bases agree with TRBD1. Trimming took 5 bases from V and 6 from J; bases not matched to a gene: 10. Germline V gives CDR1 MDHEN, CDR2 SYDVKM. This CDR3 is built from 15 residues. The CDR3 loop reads CASSEDRPVRQPQHF. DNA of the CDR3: TGTGCCAGCAGTGAGGACAGGCCGGTACGTCAGCCCCAGCATTTT.

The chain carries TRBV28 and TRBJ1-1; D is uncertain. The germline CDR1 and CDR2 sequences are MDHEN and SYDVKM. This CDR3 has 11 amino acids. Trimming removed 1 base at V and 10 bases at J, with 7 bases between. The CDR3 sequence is CASSLSSGAFF. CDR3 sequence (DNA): TGTGCCAGCAGTTTATCATCGGGAGCTTTCTTT.

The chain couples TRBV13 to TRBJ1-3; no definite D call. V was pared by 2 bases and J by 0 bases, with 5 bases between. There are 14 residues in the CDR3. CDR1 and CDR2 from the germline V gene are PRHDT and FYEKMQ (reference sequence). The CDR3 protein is CASSLQLSGNTIYF. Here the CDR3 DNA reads TGTGCCAGCAGCTTACAACTCTCTGGAAACACCATATATTTT.

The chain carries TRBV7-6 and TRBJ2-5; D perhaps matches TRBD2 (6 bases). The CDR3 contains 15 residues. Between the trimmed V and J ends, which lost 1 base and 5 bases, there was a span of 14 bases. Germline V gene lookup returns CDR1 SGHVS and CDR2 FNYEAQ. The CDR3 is CASSLDGEVGETQYF. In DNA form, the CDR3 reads TGTGCCAGCAGCTTAGACGGGGAGGTCGGGGAGACCCAGTACTTC.

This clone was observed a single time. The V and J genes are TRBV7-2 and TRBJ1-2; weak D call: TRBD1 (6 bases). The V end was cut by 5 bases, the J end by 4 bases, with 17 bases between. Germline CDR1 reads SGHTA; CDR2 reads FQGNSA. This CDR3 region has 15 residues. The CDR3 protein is CASSEAGAGGYGYTF. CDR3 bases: TGTGCCAGCAGCGAAGCAGGGGCGGGCGGCTATGGCTACACCTTC.

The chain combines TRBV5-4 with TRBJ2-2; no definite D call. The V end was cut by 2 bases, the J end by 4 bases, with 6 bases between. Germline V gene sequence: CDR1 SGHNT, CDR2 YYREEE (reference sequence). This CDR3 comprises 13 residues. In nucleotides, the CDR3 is TGTGCCAGCAGCTTTACGGTCACCGGGGAGCTGTTTTTT. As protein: CASSFTVTGELFF. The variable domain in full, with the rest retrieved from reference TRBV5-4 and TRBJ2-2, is ETGVTQSPTHLIKTRGQQVTLRCSSQSGHNTVSWYQQALGQGPQFIFQYYREEENGRGNFPPRFSGLQFPNYSSELNVNALELDDSALYLCASSFTVTGELFFGEGSRLTVL.

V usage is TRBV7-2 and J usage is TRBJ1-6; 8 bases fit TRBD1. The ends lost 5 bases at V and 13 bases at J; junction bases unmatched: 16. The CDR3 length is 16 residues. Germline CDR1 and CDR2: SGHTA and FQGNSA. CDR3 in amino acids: CASSGRTGLGVDPLHF. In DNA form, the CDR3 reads TGTGCCAGCAGCGGGAGGACAGGGCTTGGGGTGGATCCCCTCCACTTT.